These T cell receptor beta chains were read from a single sample in a study of technical replicates of blood from a handful of donors. Profiling relied on immunoSEQ multiplex PCR, and the TCRdb table lists in-frame clones only, not all of them. This table has 60,000 to 85,000 clones, about 94% appearing once. Sequencing was performed on T cells isolated from PBMCs. The receptor set was obtained from a human donor in good health. The CDR3 runs from the conserved cysteine through the conserved F or W. The D gene is left open where the match is weak. Some rows mark clone size as missing; the rest say once, few, many or name a class of expanded clone.

>TRBJ1-5|TRBV5-1|.|TRBD1
TGCGCCAGCAGCTTAGGACAGGGGGATCAGCCCCAGCATTTT
CASSLGQGDQPQHF
>TRBJ2-1|TRBV7-9|.|TRBD2
TGTGCCAGCAGCGCCGGGACTAGCGGAGTTAATGAGCAGTTCTTC
CASSAGTSGVNEQFF
>TRBJ1-1|TRBV18|.|.
TGTGCCAGCTCACCACTTCACGGCAGACAGAACACTGAAGCTTTCTTT
CASSPLHGRQNTEAFF
>TRBJ1-4|TRBV27|.|.
TGTGCCAGCAAGGAGTCCCTCGGGGAAAAACTGTTTTTT
CASKESLGEKLFF
>TRBJ1-1|TRBV9|many|.
TGTGCCAGCAGCGTAGTAGACAGTGGAAGCACTGAAGCTTTCTTT
CASSVVDSGSTEAFF
>TRBJ2-3|TRBV10-3|.|TRBD2
TGTGCCATCAGTGACGGACTAGCAACAGATACGCAGTATTTT
CAISDGLATDTQYF
>TRBJ2-5|TRBV5-1|once|TRBD2
TGCGCCAGCAGCAGAGACCGACTAGCGGAAGAGACCCAGTACTTC
CASSRDRLAEETQYF
>TRBJ2-2|TRBV9|few|TRBD2
TGTGCCAGCAGCCCGTCACTAGCGGCCGGGGAGCTGTTTTTT
CASSPSLAAGELFF
>TRBJ2-7|TRBV30|.|.
TGTGCCTGGAGTGTATGGACAACCTACGAGCAGTACTTC
CAWSVWTTYEQYF
>TRBJ2-2|TRBV4-1|.|TRBD2
TGCGCCAGCAGCCAAGGCCCCTCCGGGAGGGGAGACGGGGAGCTGTTTTTT
CASSQGPSGRGDGELFF
>TRBJ1-1|TRBV7-6|once|.
TGTGCCAGCAGCTTATATGATGGGGGCGGTGAAGCTTTCTTT
CASSLYDGGGEAFF
>TRBJ2-2|TRBV27|.|TRBD1
TGTGCCAGCACGGACCCGGGACAGGGGCTCCCCGGGGAGCTGTTTTTT
CASTDPGQGLPGELFF
>TRBJ1-2|TRBV30|.|.
TGTGCCTGGAGAGTACAGGATGCCTCGCTTAGAGGCTACACCTTC
CAWRVQDASLRGYTF
>TRBJ2-1|TRBV15|.|TRBD1
TGTGCCACCCAGGGGGCCGGTTACAATGAGCAGTTCTTC
CATQGAGYNEQFF
>TRBJ2-3|TRBV4-2|.|.
TGTGCCAGCAGCCAAGATAACTCCCCCAAAAGAAAAGATACGCAGTATTTT
CASSQDNSPKRKDTQYF
>TRBJ2-3|TRBV4-3|.|.
TGCGCCAGCAGCCTAGGACACGTCGCTTGGACAGATACGCAGTATTTT
CASSLGHVAWTDTQYF